These 8 T cell receptor beta chains were sequenced from one sample in a study of cytomegalovirus exposure and HLA in healthy donors. Libraries were prepared by immunoSEQ multiplex PCR; TCRdb keeps only in-frame clonotypes and omits some of them. The sample consists of roughly 250,000 clones, 86% of them appearing once. Specimen: PBMCs. The source of these receptors is a woman in her twenties or thirties in good health and CMV-seropositive.

This clone was counted a few times. The chain combines TRBV5-1 with TRBJ2-3; D perhaps matches TRBD2 (5 bases). V gave up 7 bases and J gave up 0 bases, with 9 bases separating them. The CDR3 sequence is 13 residues long. Germline V gene lookup returns CDR1 SGHRS and CDR2 YFSETQ. The chain's CDR3 is CASGGLSTDTQYF. Here the CDR3 DNA reads TGCGCCAGCGGCGGACTGAGCACAGATACGCAGTATTTT.

The chain carries TRBV27 and TRBJ2-3; 13 bases line up with TRBD2. Trimming took 6 bases from V and 0 from J; bases not matched to a gene: 9. Germline V gene data show CDR1 as MNHEY and CDR2 as SMNVEV (reference sequence). This CDR3 region has 18 residues. CDR3 residues: CASSPTSGRPTSTDTQYF. The CDR3 coding sequence is TGTGCCAGCAGCCCGACTAGCGGGAGGCCCACAAGCACAGATACGCAGTATTTT.

The genes are TRBV5-1 and TRBJ2-1, with 10 nucleotides matching TRBD2. Trimming cost V 2 bases and J 8 bases; bases outside gene matches: 7. This CDR3 is built from 15 residues. Germline V gives CDR1 SGHRS, CDR2 YFSETQ. The CDR3 loop is CASSLRAGGRHEQFF. The CDR3 DNA reads TGCGCCAGCAGCTTAAGAGCGGGAGGGAGGCATGAGCAGTTCTTC.

This sequence joins TRBV7-8 and TRBJ1-5, with D maybe TRBD1 (5 bases). The CDR3 is made up of 16 amino acids. Trimming stripped 7 bases from V and 6 bases from J, with 22 bases between. Germline V gene data show CDR1 as SGHVS and CDR2 as FQNEAQ. The CDR3 region has the DNA TGTGCCAGCACCTTCGGAACGGGGGGGAATTCTCAGCCCCAGCATTTT. It codes for CASTFGTGGNSQPQHF.

J is TRBJ2-1 and V is TRBV2; a weak D match, TRBD2 (6 bases). Looked up from germline, CDR1 is SNHLY and CDR2 is FYNNEI. Trimming pared 8 bases from V and 1 base from J, leaving 12 bases between. The CDR3 runs to 14 residues. The CDR3 coding sequence is TGTGCCAGCGCCTCTGGAGGGTCCTACAATGAGCAGTTCTTC. Protein: CASASGGSYNEQFF.

This clone has only one observation. The J gene is TRBJ1-5, the V gene TRBV2, with 8 bases matching TRBD1. V was pared by 6 bases and J by 5 bases, with 9 bases of the junction left unmatched. The CDR3 spans 15 residues. Germline CDR1 reads SNHLY; CDR2 reads FYNNEI. CDR3 sequence reads: CASSPGAGGYQPQHF. The CDR3, as DNA: TGTGCCAGCAGCCCCGGTGCAGGGGGCTATCAGCCCCAGCATTTT. Full variable domain (outside the CDR3, taken from reference TRBV2 and TRBJ1-5): EPEVTQTPSHQVTQMGQEVILRCVPISNHLYFYWYRQILGQKVEFLVSFYNNEISEKSEIFDDQFSVERPDGSNFTLKIRSTKLEDSAMYFCASSPGAGGYQPQHFGDGTRLSIL.

This clone was picked up one time. The CDR3 DNA reads TGTGCCAGCAGTTACTCGACTGGTGAGCAGTTCTTC. Translation: CASSYSTGEQFF. This chain joins TRBV6-6 and TRBJ2-1; D is uncertain. The germline V and J ends were trimmed by 0 bases and 9 bases, with 6 bases remaining between them. The CDR3 length is 12 residues. Germline assignment: CDR1 MNHNY and CDR2 SVGAGI (reference sequence).

The CDR3 loop is CASSLGAAGGGADTQYF. The CDR3 DNA follows: TGCGCCAGCAGCTTGGGAGCTGCGGGGGGAGGTGCAGATACGCAGTATTTT. This chain uses TRBV5-1 with TRBJ2-3; 8 nucleotides line up with TRBD2. CDR1 is SGHRS, CDR2 YFSETQ, per germline. With V trimmed by 0 bases and J by 4 bases, 10 bases remained unmatched. The CDR3 covers 17 residues.